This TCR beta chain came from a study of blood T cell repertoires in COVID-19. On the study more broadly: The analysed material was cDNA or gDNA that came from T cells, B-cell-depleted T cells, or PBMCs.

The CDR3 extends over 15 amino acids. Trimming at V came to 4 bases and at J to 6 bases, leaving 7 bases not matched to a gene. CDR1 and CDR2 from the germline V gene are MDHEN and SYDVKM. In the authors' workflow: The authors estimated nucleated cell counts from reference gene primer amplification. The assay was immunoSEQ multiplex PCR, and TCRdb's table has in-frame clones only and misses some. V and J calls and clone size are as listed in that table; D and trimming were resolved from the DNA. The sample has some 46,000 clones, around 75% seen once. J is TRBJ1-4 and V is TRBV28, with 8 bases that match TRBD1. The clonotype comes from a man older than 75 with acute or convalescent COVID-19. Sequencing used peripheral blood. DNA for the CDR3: TGTGCCAGCAGTTCGACAGGGGCCGGCGATGAAAAACTGTTTTTT. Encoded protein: CASSSTGAGDEKLFF.